This record looks at one T cell receptor beta chain sequence and its context. Its antigen is undetermined. The CDR3 totals 18 residues. Libraries were prepared by immunoSEQ multiplex PCR; TCRdb keeps only in-frame clonotypes and omits some of them. The top ten hold 8% to 10% of the sample, which has roughly 83,000 clones, roughly 82% seen once. This sample is drawn from a study of T cell responses to AZD1222 COVID-19 vaccine. Study-wide context: Second-dose intervals of approximately 4 or approximately 12 weeks were pooled. Whole-study results and caveats: CD4 TCRs linked to vaccination spanned spike, dominating at 160-218 and 743-854. Among spike-specific TCRs, nearly half reportedly target unmutated variant regions.

This clonotype was sampled from an adult in good health. This sequence joins TRBV12-2 and TRBJ1-3; the D call in the table, TRBD1, was not verified against the DNA. TRBV12-2 is recorded as a pseudogene. The material was peripheral blood, obtained on day 0 of AZD1222 vaccination. The CDR3 bases are TGTGCAAGTCGCTTAGTAGAGGGACACACATCCTCTGGAAACACCATATATTTT. This sequence encodes CASRLVEGHTSSGNTIYF.